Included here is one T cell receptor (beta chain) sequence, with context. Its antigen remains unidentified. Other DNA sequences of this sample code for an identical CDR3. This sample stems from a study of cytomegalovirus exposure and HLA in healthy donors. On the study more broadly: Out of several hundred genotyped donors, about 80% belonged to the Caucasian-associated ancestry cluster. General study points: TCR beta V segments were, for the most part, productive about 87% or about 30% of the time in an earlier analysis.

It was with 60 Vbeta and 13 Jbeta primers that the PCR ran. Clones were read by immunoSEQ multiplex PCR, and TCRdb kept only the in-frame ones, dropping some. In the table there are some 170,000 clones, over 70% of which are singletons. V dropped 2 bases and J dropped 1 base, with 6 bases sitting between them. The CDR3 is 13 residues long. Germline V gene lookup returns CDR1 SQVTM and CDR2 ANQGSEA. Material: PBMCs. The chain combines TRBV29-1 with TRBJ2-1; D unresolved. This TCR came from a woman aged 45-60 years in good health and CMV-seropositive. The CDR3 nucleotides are TGCAGCGTTGAATCTAGTTCCTACAATGAGCAGTTCTTC. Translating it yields CSVESSSYNEQFF.